Sequencing of this TCR beta chain was carried out in a study of somatic mutations in cytotoxic T cells in rheumatoid arthritis. At the level of the study: The authors flow-sorted some V beta antibody-stained T-cell populations at nearly 100% purity, including V beta1+ cells that they sequenced for TCRB.

TCRdb's copy holds only in-frame clones and misses some; the assay was immunoSEQ multiplex PCR. The table shows about 33,000 clones, with under 85% occurring only once. Remarks on this clone: Antigen unknown.

Germline CDR1 reads LNHDA; CDR2 reads SQIVND (reference sequence). The CDR3 has 12 residues. V was shortened by 6 bases and J by 12 bases, with 15 bases between the two germline ends. Regarding the study as a whole: Slight underrepresentation of TRBV07 in rheumatoid arthritis patients was not adjusted for multiple comparisons.

V is TRBV19 and J is TRBJ2-1; D uncertain. The TCR comes from a middle-aged man in good health. The material sequenced was CD8+ T cells sorted from blood. The CDR3 is CASSSSYGVQFF. CDR3 DNA: TGTGCCAGTAGCTCCTCCTATGGAGTGCAGTTCTTC.